This T cell receptor beta chain originates from a study of T cells in Graves' hyperthyroidism and ophthalmopathy. Using RNA transcripts as the source, TCR beta CDR3 regions were amplified. An initial round of RT-PCR targeting the TCR CDR3 relied on the HTBI primer set. TCRdb independently ran MiXCR on the multiplex PCR reads; one entry per CDR3 protein. Here the sample spans more than 300,000 distinct CDR3 sequences, more than 11% being singletons. Exclusion followed for patients with uncontrolled infection, other autoimmune disease, pregnancy or lactation. Diagnosis relied on clinical symptoms, serum thyroxine and TRAb, thyroid ultrasound and orbital computed tomography. PBMCs came from less than 11 ml fresh peripheral blood. CDR1 is KGHDR and CDR2 is SFDVKD in the germline V gene. V dropped 5 bases and J dropped 3 bases, with 9 bases sitting between them. The CDR3 is 13 residues long. The sample holds many counts of this clonotype.

This clonotype originated in a woman between 25 and 40 years old with Graves' hyperthyroidism. The rearrangement uses TRBV24-1 and TRBJ1-2; D gene ambiguous. The sequencing input was blood. The CDR3, as DNA: TGTGCCACCAGTGTTAGCGCCCACTATGGCTACACCTTC. Its protein product is CATSVSAHYGYTF.